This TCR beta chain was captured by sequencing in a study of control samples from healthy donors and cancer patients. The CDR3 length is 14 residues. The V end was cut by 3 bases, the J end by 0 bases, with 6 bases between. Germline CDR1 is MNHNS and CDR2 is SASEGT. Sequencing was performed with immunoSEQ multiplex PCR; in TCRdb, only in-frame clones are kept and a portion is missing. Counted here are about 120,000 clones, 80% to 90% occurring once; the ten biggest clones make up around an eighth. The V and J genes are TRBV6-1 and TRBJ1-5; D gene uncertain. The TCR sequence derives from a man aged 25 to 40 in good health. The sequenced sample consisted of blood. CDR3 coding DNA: TGTGCCAGCAGTGAGTTGGGTAGCAATCAGCCCCAGCATTTT. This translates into CASSELGSNQPQHF.